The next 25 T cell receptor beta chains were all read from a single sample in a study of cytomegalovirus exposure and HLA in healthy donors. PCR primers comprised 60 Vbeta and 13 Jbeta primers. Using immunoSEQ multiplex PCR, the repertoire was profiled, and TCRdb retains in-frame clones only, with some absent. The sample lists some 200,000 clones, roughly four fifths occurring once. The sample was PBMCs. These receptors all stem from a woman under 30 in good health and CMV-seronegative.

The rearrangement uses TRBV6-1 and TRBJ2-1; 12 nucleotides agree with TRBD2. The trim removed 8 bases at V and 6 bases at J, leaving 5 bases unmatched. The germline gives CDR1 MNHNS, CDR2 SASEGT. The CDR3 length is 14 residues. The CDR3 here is CASGEGLAGNEQFF. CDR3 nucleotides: TGTGCCAGCGGGGAGGGACTAGCGGGCAATGAGCAGTTCTTC.

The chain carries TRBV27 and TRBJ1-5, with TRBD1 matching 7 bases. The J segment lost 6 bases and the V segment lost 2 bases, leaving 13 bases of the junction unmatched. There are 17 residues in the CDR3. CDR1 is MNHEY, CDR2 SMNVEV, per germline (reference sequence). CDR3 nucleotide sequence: TGTGCCAGCAGTTTAGGGGGGCGGGCAGGGGGAGGTCAGCCCCAGCATTTT. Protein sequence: CASSLGGRAGGGQPQHF.

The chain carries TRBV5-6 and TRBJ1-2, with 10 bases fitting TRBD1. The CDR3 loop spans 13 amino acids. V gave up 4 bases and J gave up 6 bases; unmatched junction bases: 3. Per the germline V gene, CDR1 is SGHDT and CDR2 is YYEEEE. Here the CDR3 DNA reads TGTGCCAGCAGCCTCGGACAGGGGGATGGCTACACCTTC. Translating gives CASSLGQGDGYTF.

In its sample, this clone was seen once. Here the CDR3 reads CASSFTGTSGYNEQFF. CDR3 in DNA: TGTGCCAGCAGCTTCACCGGGACTAGCGGTTACAATGAGCAGTTCTTC. This chain connects TRBV9 to TRBJ2-1; 11 nucleotides agree with TRBD2. The CDR3 covers 16 residues. V shed 4 bases, J shed 4 bases, and the junction held 7 bases outside the gene matches. Looked up from germline, CDR1 is SGDLS and CDR2 is YYNGEE.

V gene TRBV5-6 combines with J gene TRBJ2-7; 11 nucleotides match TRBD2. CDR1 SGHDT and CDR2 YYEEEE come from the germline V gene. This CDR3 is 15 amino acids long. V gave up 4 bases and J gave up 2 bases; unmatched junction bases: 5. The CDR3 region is CASSIGTSGAYEQYF. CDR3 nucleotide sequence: TGTGCCAGCAGCATAGGGACTAGCGGTGCCTACGAGCAGTACTTC.

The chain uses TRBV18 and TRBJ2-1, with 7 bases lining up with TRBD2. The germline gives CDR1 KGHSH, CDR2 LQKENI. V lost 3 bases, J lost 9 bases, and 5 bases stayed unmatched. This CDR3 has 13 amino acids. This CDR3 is CASSPGDYREQFF. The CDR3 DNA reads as TGTGCCAGCTCACCCGGGGACTATCGTGAGCAGTTCTTC.

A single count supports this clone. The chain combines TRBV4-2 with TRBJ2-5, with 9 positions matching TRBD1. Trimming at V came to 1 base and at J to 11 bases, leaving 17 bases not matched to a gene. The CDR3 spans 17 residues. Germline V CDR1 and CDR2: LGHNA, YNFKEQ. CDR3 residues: CASSQAGWTGAEREQYF. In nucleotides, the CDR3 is TGTGCCAGCAGCCAAGCCGGTTGGACAGGGGCAGAGAGGGAGCAGTACTTC.

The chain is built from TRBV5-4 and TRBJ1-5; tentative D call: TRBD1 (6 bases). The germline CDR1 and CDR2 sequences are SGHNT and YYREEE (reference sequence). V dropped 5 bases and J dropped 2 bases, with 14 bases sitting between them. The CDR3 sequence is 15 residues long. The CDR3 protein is CASRLYRAGNQPQHF. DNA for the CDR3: TGTGCCAGCAGACTATACAGGGCCGGCAATCAGCCCCAGCATTTT.

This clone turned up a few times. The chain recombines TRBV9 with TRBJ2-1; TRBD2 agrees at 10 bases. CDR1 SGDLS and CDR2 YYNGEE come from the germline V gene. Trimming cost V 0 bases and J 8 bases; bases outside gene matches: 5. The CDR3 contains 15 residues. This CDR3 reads CASSVASGSTHEQFF. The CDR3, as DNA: TGTGCCAGCAGCGTAGCTAGCGGGAGTACGCATGAGCAGTTCTTC.

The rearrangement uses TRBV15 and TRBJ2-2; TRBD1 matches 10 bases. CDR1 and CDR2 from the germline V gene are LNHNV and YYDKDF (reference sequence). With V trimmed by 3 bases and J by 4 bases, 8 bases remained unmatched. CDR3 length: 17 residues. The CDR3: CATSSVSGTGVTGELFF. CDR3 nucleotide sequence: TGTGCCACCAGCAGTGTATCCGGGACAGGGGTCACCGGGGAGCTGTTTTTT.

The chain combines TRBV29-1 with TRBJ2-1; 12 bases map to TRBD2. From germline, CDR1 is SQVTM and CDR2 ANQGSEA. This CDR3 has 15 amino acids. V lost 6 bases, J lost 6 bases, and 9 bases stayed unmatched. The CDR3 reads CSVGGTSGLSNEQFF. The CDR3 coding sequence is TGCAGCGTGGGTGGGACTAGCGGGCTCTCCAATGAGCAGTTCTTC.

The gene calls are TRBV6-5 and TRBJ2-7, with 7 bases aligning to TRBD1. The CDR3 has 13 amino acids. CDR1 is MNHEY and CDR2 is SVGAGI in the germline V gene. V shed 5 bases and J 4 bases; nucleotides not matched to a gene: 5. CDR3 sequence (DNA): TGTGCCAGCAGTGGACAGGTCGGGTACGAGCAGTACTTC. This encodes CASSGQVGYEQYF.

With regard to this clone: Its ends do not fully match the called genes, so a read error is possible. The CDR3 sequence is CAGSGGQSGIETQYF. CDR3 nucleotide sequence: TGCGCCGGCAGCGGGGGACAAAGCGGGATCGAGACCCAGTACTTC. The chain uses TRBV5-1 and TRBJ2-5; TRBD2 matches at 8 bases. The germline V gene encodes CDR1 SGHRS and CDR2 YFSETQ. This CDR3 spans 15 amino acids. Full variable domain (outside the CDR3, taken from reference TRBV5-1 and TRBJ2-5): KAGVTQTPRYLIKTRGQQVTLSCSPISGHRSVSWYQQTPGQGLQFLFEYFSETQRNKGNFPGRFSGRQFSNSRSEMNVSTLELGDSALYLCAGSGGQSGIETQYFGPGTRLLVL.

In DNA, the CDR3 is TGTGCCAGTAGTACGTTGACAGGGGTCGGGGAGCAGTACTTC. This gives the protein CASSTLTGVGEQYF. The rearrangement joins TRBV19 to TRBJ2-7, with TRBD1 matching 8 bases. The CDR3 is 14 amino acids. CDR1 and CDR2 (germline): LNHDA, SQIVND (reference sequence). The ends lost 4 bases at V and 7 bases at J; junction bases unmatched: 9.

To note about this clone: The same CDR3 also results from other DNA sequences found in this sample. This chain's CDR3 is CASSPTGLRETQYF. As DNA, the CDR3 is TGCGCCAGCAGTCCGACAGGGTTGAGGGAGACCCAGTACTTC. V gene TRBV10-2 combines with J gene TRBJ2-5, with TRBD1 matching over 7 bases. Germline V CDR1 and CDR2: WSHSY, SAAADI. With V trimmed by 5 bases and J by 5 bases, 8 bases remained unmatched. The CDR3 runs 14 residues.

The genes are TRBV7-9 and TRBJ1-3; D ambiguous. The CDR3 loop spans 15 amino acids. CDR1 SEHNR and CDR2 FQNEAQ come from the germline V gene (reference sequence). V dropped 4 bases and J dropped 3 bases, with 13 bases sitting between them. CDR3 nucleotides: TGTGCCAGCAGCTCGCGTACTTCCTTTGGAAACACCATATATTTT. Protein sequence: CASSSRTSFGNTIYF. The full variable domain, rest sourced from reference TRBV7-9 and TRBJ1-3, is DTGVSQNPRHKITKRGQNVTFRCDPISEHNRLYWYRQTLGQGPEFLTYFQNEAQLEKSRLLSDRFSAERPKGSFSTLEIQRTEQGDSAMYLCASSSRTSFGNTIYFGEGSWLTVV.

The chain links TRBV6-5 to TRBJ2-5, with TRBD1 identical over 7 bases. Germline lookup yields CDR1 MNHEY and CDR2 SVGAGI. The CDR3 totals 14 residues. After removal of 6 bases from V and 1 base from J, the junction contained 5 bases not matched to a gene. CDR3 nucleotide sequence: TGTGCCAGCAGATCATACAGGGGCCAAGAGACCCAGTACTTC. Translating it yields CASRSYRGQETQYF.

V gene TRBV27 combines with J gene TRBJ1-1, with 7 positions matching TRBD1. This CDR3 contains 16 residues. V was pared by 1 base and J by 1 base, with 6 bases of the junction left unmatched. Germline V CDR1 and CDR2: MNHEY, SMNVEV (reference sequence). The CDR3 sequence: CASSLWAGQPNTEAFF. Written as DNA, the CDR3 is TGTGCCAGCAGTTTATGGGCGGGACAGCCGAACACTGAAGCTTTCTTT.

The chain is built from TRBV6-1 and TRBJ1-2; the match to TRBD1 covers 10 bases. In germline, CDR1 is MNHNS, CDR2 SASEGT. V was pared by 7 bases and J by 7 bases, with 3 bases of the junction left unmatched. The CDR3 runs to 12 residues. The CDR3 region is CASTRDRGGYTF. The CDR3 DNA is TGTGCCAGCACCAGGGACAGGGGTGGCTACACCTTC.

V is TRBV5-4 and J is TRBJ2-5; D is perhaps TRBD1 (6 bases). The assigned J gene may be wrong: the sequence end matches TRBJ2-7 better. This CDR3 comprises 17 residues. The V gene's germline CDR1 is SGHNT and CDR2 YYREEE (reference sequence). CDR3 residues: CASSLSMGAGLTYEQYF. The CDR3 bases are TGTGCCAGCAGCTTGTCTATGGGGGCAGGGCTTACCTACGAGCAGTACTTC.

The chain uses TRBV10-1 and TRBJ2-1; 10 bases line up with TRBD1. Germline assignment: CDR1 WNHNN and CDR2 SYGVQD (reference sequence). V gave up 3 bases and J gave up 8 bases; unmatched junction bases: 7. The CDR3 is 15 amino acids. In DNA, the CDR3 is TGCGCCAGCAGTGAACCGGGACAGGGGTCCCATGAGCAGTTCTTC. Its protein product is CASSEPGQGSHEQFF.

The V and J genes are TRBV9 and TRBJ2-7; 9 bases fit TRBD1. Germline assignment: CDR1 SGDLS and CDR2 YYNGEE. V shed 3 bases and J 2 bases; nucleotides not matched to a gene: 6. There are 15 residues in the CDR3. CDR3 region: CASSAYRDRAYEQYF. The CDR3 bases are TGTGCCAGCAGCGCATACCGGGACAGGGCCTACGAGCAGTACTTC.

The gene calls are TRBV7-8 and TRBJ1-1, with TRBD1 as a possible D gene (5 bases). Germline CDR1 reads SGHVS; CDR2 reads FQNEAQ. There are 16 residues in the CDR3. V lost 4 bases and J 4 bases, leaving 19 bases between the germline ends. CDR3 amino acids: CASSYQGTGGRTEAFF. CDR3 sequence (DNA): TGTGCCAGCAGCTATCAGGGAACCGGAGGGCGCACTGAAGCTTTCTTT. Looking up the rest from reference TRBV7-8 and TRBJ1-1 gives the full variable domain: GAGVSQSPRYKVAKRGQDVALRCDPISGHVSLFWYQQALGQGPEFLTYFQNEAQLDKSGLPSDRFFAERPEGSVSTLKIQRTQQEDSAVYLCASSYQGTGGRTEAFFGQGTRLTVV.

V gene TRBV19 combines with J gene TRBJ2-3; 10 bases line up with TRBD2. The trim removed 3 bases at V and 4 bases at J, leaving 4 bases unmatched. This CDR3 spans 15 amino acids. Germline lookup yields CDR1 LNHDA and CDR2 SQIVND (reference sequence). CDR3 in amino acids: CASSMTAGGADTQYF. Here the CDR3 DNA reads TGTGCCAGTAGTATGACAGCGGGAGGGGCAGATACGCAGTATTTT.

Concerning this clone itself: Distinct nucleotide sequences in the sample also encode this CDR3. CDR3 sequence: CASSLGDRLNTEAFF. For the CDR3, the DNA is TGCGCCAGCAGCTTAGGGGACAGGCTTAACACTGAAGCTTTCTTT. The chain is built from TRBV5-1 and TRBJ1-1; 8 positions agree with TRBD1. The V gene's germline CDR1 is SGHRS and CDR2 YFSETQ. After removal of 2 bases from V and 2 bases from J, the junction contained 5 bases not matched to a gene. The CDR3 consists of 15 residues.